The clone carrying this TCR beta chain was counted a few times. This sample is part of a study of blood T cell repertoires in COVID-19. Assay: immunoSEQ multiplex PCR; the TCRdb copy retains only in-frame clones and omits some. The sample includes about 84,000 clones, over 75% seen only once; the top ten take 7%. V dropped 5 bases and J dropped 4 bases, with 20 bases sitting between them. Germline loops: CDR1 SNHLY, CDR2 FYNNEI. The CDR3 contains 16 residues. Sequenced material: peripheral blood. This clonotype was sampled from a man between 65 and 85 years old with acute or convalescent COVID-19. The gene calls are TRBV2 and TRBJ1-2, with a tentative D call TRBD1 (5 bases). This CDR3 reads CASSTSQGLTFYGYTF. The CDR3, as DNA: TGTGCCAGCAGTACGTCTCAGGGTCTAACTTTCTATGGCTACACCTTC.